The 5 T cell receptor beta chains below come from one sample, sequenced in a study of blood T cell repertoires in COVID-19. Produced via immunoSEQ multiplex PCR; TCRdb's table is partial and in-frame only. Among about 250,000 clones listed, approximately 86% were seen once. Sequencing was carried out using peripheral blood. These receptors all stem from a human donor with COVID-19, enrolled during active disease. The donor label of this sample is uncertain.

The CDR3 sequence: CASSLQTAPVGGEAFF. DNA of the CDR3: TGTGCCAGCAGCCTACAGACAGCCCCGGTGGGTGGTGAAGCTTTCTTT. The chain recombines TRBV7-9 with TRBJ1-1, with a weak D call TRBD1 (5 bases). V was clipped by 5 bases and J by 7 bases, with 23 bases between them. The CDR3 runs to 16 residues. Germline V gene data show CDR1 as SEHNR and CDR2 as FQNEAQ (reference sequence).

V and J are TRBV30 and TRBJ2-1; 10 positions match TRBD2. After removal of 4 bases from V and 6 bases from J, the junction contained 21 bases not matched to a gene. Germline V gene lookup returns CDR1 GTSNPN and CDR2 SVGIG (reference sequence). This CDR3 is 19 amino acids long. CDR3 nucleotides: TGTGCCTGGACTGACCTAGGACTAGCGGCTTTGTCCCAGCGCAATGAGCAGTTCTTC. This sequence encodes CAWTDLGLAALSQRNEQFF.

The CDR3 region has the DNA TGTGCCAGCAGTGAAGGTGGACAGGGGTTTGAAAAACTGTTTTTT. Protein: CASSEGGQGFEKLFF. The genes are TRBV6-1 and TRBJ1-4; 9 bases line up with TRBD1. In germline, CDR1 is MNHNS, CDR2 SASEGT. The CDR3 spans 15 residues. The trim removed 1 base at V and 7 bases at J, leaving 4 bases unmatched.

The CDR3 DNA sequence: TGTGCCAGCAGCCAAGATACCCCGGCGGGAATTAGCACAGATACGCAGTATTTT. It yields the protein CASSQDTPAGISTDTQYF. This chain joins TRBV3-1 (or the pseudogene TRBV3-2) and TRBJ2-3; D might be TRBD2 (6 bases). The germline V and J ends were trimmed by 0 bases and 0 bases, with 16 bases remaining between them. Germline V gene lookup returns CDR1 LGHDT and CDR2 YNNKEL (reference sequence). The length of the CDR3 is 18 residues.

V gene TRBV10-3 combines with J gene TRBJ2-5; 9 positions agree with TRBD2. This CDR3 has 15 residues. From germline, CDR1 is ENHRY and CDR2 SYGVKD. The junction had 5 bases not matched to a gene; V was cut back by 5 bases and J by 1 base. As DNA, the CDR3 is TGTGCCATCAGTAAGTTACTAGCGGGCCAAGAGACCCAGTACTTC. Translated, it gives CAISKLLAGQETQYF.